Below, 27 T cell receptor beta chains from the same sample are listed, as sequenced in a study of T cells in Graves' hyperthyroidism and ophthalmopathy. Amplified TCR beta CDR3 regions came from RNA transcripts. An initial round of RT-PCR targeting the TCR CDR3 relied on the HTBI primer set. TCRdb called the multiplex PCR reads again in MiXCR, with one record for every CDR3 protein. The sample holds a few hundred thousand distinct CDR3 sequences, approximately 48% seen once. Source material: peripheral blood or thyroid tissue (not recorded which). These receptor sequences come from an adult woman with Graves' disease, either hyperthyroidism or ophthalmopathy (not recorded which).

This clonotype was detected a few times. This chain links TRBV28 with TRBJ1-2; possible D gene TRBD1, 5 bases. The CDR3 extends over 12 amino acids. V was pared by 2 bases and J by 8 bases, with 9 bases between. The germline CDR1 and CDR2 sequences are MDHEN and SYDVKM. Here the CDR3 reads CASSLVGTGYTF. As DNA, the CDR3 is TGTGCCAGCAGTTTAGTTGGGACGGGCTACACCTTC.

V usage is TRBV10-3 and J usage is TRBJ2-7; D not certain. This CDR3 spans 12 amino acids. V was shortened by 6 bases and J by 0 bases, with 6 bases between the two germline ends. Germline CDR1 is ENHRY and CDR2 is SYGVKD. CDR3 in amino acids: CAIRPTSYEQYF. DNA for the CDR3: TGTGCCATCAGGCCCACCTCCTACGAGCAGTACTTC.

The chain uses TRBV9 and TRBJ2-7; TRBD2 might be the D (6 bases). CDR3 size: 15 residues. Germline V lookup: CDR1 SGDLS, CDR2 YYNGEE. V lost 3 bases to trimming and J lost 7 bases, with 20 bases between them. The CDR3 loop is CASSARGLTYNEQYF. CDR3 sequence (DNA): TGTGCCAGCAGCGCGAGGGGACTGACCTACAATGAGCAGTACTTC.

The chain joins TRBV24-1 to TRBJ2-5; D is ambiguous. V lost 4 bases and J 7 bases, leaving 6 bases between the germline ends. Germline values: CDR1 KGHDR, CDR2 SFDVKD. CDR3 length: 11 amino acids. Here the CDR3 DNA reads TGTGCCACCAGTGACCCAGGGACCCAGTACTTC. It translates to CATSDPGTQYF.

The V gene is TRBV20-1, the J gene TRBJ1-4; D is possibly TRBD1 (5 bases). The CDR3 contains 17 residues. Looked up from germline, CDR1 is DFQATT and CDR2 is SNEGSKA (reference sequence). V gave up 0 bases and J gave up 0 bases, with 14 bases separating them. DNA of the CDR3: TGCAGTGCTAGAGATTATATAGACAGTCCAACTAATGAAAAACTGTTTTTT. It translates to CSARDYIDSPTNEKLFF.

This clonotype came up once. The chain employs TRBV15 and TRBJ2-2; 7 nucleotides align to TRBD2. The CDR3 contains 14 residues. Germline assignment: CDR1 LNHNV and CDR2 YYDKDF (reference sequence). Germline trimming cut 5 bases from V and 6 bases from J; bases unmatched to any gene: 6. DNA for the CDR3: TGTGCCACCAGCGGCGGACTAGGTTCCGGGGAGCTGTTTTTT. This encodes CATSGGLGSGELFF.

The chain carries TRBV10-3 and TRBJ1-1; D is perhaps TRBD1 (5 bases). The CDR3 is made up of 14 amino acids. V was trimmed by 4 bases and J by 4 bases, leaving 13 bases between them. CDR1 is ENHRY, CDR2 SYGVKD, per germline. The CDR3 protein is CAISGGGLSTEAFF. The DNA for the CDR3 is TGTGCCATCAGTGGTGGGGGACTAAGCACTGAAGCTTTCTTT.

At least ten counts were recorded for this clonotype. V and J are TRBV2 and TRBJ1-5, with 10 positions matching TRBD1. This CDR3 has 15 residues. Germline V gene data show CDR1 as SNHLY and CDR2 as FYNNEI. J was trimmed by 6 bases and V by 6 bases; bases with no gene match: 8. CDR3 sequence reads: CASRFDRGLRQPQHF. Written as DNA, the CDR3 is TGTGCCAGCAGGTTCGACAGGGGGCTGCGTCAGCCCCAGCATTTT.

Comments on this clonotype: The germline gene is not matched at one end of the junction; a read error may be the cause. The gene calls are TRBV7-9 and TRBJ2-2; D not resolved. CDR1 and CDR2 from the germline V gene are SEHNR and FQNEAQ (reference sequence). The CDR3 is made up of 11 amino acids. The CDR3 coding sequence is TGTGCCAACAGCTTCGCCGGGGAGCTGTTTTTT. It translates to CANSFAGELFF.

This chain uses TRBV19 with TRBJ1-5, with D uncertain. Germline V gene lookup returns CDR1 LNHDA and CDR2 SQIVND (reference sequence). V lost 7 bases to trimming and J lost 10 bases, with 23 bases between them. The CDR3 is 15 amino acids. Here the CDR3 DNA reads TGTGCCAGTACTCACCCCGGAGGGCCCTCCCGACCCCAGCATTTT. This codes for CASTHPGGPSRPQHF. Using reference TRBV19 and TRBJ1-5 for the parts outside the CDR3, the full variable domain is DGGITQSPKYLFRKEGQNVTLSCEQNLNHDAMYWYRQDPGQGLRLIYYSQIVNDFQKGDIAEGYSVSREKKESFPLTVTSAQKNPTAFYLCASTHPGGPSRPQHFGDGTRLSIL.

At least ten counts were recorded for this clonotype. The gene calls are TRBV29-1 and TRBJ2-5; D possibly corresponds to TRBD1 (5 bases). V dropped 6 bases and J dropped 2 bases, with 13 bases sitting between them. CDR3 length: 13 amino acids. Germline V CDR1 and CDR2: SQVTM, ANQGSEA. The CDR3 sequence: CSVLQVYQETQYF. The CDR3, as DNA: TGCAGCGTACTACAGGTTTATCAAGAGACCCAGTACTTC.

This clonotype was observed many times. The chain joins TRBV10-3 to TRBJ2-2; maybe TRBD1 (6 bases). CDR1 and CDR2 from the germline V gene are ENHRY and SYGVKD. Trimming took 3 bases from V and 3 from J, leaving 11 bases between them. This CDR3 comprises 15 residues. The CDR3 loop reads CAISDPGAYTGELFF. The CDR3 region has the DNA TGTGCCATCAGTGACCCAGGGGCCTACACCGGGGAGCTGTTTTTT.

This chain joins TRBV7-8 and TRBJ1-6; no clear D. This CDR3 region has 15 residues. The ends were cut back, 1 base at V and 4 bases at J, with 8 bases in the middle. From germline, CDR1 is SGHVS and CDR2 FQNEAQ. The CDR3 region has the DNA TGTGCCAGCAGCTTAGTAACATCTTATAATTCACCCCTCCACTTT. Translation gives CASSLVTSYNSPLHF.

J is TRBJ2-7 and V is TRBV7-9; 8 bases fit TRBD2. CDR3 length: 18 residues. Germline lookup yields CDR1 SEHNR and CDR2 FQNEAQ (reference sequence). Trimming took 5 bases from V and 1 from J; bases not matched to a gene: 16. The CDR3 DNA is TGTGCCAGCAGCCCCCACCCCGCACCGGGAGGGCCTTCCTACGAGCAGTACTTC. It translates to CASSPHPAPGGPSYEQYF.

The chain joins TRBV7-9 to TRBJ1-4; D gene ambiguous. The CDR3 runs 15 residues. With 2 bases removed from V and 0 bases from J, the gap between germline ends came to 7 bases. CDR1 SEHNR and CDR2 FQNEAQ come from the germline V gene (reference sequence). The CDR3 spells CASSLNVATNEKLFF. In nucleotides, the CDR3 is TGTGCCAGCAGCTTAAACGTTGCAACTAATGAAAAACTGTTTTTT.

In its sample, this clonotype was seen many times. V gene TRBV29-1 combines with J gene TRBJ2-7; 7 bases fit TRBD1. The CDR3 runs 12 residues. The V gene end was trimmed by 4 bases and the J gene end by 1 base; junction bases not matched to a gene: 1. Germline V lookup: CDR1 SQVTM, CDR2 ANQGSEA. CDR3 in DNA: TGCAGCGTTGGACAGGGATCCTACGAGCAGTACTTC. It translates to CSVGQGSYEQYF.

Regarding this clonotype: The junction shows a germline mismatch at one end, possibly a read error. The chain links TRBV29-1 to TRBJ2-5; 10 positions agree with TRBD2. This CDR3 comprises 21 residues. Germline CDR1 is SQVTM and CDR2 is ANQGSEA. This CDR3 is CSAEPGRERLAGSLGWETQYF. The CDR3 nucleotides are TGCAGCGCTGAACCGGGACGGGAAAGACTAGCGGGTTCCCTTGGGTGGGAGACCCAGTACTTC.

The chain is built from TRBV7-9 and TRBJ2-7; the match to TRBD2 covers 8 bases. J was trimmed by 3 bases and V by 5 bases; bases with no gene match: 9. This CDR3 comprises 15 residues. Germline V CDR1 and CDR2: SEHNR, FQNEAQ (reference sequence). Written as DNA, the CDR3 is TGTGCCAGCAGCCGACCCGGGACTAGAGTCTACGAGCAGTACTTC. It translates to CASSRPGTRVYEQYF.

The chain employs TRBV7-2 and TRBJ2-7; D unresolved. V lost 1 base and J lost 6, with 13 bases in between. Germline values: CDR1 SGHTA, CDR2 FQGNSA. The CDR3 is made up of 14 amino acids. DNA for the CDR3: TGTGCCAGCAGCTTAGATCGCAGGACCCTCGAGCAGTACTTC. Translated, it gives CASSLDRRTLEQYF.

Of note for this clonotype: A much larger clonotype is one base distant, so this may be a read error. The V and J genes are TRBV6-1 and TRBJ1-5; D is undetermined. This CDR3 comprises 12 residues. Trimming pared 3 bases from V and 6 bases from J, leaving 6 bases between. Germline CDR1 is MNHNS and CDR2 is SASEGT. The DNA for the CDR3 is TGTGCCAGCAGTGACATGGTTCAGCCCCAGCATTTT. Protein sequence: CASSDMVQPQHF.

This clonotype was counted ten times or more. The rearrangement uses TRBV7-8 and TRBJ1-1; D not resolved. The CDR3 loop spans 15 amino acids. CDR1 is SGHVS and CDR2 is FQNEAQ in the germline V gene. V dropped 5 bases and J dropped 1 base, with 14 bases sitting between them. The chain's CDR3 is CASSRLTGPNTEAFF. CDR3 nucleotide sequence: TGTGCCAGCAGCCGACTGACGGGCCCGAACACTGAAGCTTTCTTT.

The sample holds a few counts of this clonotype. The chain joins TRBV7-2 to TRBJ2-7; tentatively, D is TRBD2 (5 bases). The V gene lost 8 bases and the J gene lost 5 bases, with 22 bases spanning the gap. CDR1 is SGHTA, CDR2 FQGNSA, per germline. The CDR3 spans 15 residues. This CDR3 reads CASSLSAAREDEQYF. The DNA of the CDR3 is TGTGCCAGCTCCCTTTCAGCGGCCCGAGAGGACGAGCAGTACTTC.

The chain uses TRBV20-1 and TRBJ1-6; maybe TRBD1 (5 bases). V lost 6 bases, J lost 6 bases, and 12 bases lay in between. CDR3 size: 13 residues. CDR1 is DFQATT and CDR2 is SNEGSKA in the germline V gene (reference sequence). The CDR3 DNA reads TGCAGTGCCCGGGGCTATGGTAATTCACCCCTCCACTTT. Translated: CSARGYGNSPLHF.

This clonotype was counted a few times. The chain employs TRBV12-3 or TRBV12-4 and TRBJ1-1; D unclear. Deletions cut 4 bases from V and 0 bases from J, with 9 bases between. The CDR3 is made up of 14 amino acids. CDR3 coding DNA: TGTGCCAGCAGTTACGACACCATGAACACTGAAGCTTTCTTT. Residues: CASSYDTMNTEAFF.

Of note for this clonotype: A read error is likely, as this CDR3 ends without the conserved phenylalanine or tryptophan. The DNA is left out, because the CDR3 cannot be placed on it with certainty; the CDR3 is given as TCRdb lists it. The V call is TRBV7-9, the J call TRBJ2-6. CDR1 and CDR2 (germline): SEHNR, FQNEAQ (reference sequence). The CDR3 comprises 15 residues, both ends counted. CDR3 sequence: CASSFGSTGANVLVL.

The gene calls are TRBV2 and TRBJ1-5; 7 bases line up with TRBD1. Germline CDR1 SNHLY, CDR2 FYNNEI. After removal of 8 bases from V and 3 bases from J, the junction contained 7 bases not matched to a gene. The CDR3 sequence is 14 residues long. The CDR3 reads CASSDRIINQPQHF. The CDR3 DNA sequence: TGTGCCAGCTCGGACAGGATCATCAATCAGCCCCAGCATTTT.

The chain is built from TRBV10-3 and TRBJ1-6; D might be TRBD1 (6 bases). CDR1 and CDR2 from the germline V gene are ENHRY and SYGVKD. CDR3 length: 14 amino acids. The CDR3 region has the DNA TGTGCTAGAAAACCGGGACAAAGAAATTCACCCCTCCACTTT. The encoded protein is CARKPGQRNSPLHF.